One sample yielded the 31 T cell receptor beta chains listed below, sequenced in a study of beta chain features in type 1 diabetes. Expressed TCRB transcripts got sequenced, as all isolated RNA was reverse transcribed. Some clones are missing from TCRdb's copy, which holds only in-frame ones; the method was immunoSEQ multiplex PCR. The sample has fewer than 550,000 clones, about an eighth seen once. Material for sequencing was naive CD4+ T cells from blood. The receptors were sampled from a woman between 18 and 30 years old in good health.

The sample holds a few counts of this clone. The V call is TRBV29-1, the J call TRBJ1-3, with D perhaps matching TRBD1 (5 bases). Germline values: CDR1 SQVTM, CDR2 ANQGSEA. The germline V and J ends were trimmed by 7 bases and 0 bases, with 13 bases remaining between them. CDR3 length: 14 residues. CDR3 bases: TGCAGCGCCAGGGACGGAGCCTCTGGAAACACCATATATTTT. It translates to CSARDGASGNTIYF.

This sequence joins TRBV7-9 and TRBJ1-2; a weak D match, TRBD1 (5 bases). From germline, CDR1 is SEHNR and CDR2 FQNEAQ (reference sequence). The V gene lost 3 bases and the J gene lost 7 bases, with 9 bases spanning the gap. The CDR3 has 12 amino acids. The CDR3 here is CASSFSQGGYTF. The CDR3 bases are TGTGCCAGCAGCTTTTCGCAGGGTGGCTACACCTTC.

The rearrangement uses TRBV7-3 and TRBJ2-1; TRBD1 aligns across 8 bases. Germline-derived CDR1 and CDR2 are SGHTA and FQGTGA. The CDR3 is 15 residues long. V trimming: 4 bases; J trimming: 4 bases; junction bases outside the gene matches: 6. The CDR3 DNA reads TGTGCCAGCAGCTCGCAGACAGGGGAGTACAATGAGCAGTTCTTC. Its translation is CASSSQTGEYNEQFF.

The table lists this clone with a few counts. The V call is TRBV19, the J call TRBJ2-7; no clear D gene. The CDR3 has 10 residues. Per germline, CDR1 LNHDA and CDR2 SQIVND (reference sequence). The germline V and J ends were trimmed by 8 bases and 5 bases, with 7 bases remaining between them. CDR3: CASRANEQYV. In nucleotides, the CDR3 is TGTGCCAGTCGGGCAAACGAGCAGTACGTC.

J is TRBJ2-6 and V is TRBV7-8, with D perhaps TRBD1 or TRBD2 (5 bases each). This CDR3 has 17 amino acids. With 5 bases removed from V and 1 base from J, the gap between germline ends came to 15 bases. Per germline, CDR1 SGHVS and CDR2 FQNEAQ. This CDR3 reads CASSLLGQTSGANVLTF. The DNA of the CDR3 is TGTGCCAGCAGCCTACTAGGACAAACGTCTGGGGCCAACGTCCTGACTTTC.

This clone turned up a few times. The CDR3 DNA follows: TGTGCCAGCAGTCCACAGGGGCGGCCTGGAAAGACCCAGTACTTC. This translates into CASSPQGRPGKTQYF. V and J are TRBV6-5 and TRBJ2-5; 7 nucleotides line up with TRBD1. V shed 5 bases and J 6 bases; nucleotides not matched to a gene: 12. The germline V gene has CDR1 MNHEY and CDR2 SVGAGI. CDR3 size: 15 residues.

This clone appeared a few times. This rearrangement joins TRBV7-2 to TRBJ2-4, with TRBD1 identical over 7 bases. This CDR3 region has 14 residues. Germline lookup yields CDR1 SGHTA and CDR2 FQGNSA. Trimming took 4 bases from V and 8 from J; bases not matched to a gene: 8. The CDR3 nucleotides are TGTGCCAGCAGCTACACAGGGGTGGGGGACATTCAGTACTTC. It encodes CASSYTGVGDIQYF.

This clone has only a few counts. The chain combines TRBV29-1 with TRBJ2-7, with D uncertain. Deletions cut 3 bases from V and 2 bases from J, with 20 bases between. This CDR3 is 16 amino acids long. The germline CDR1 and CDR2 sequences are SQVTM and ANQGSEA. The CDR3 coding sequence is TGCAGCGTTGACCCGCCCGACACTTGGGCACCCTACGAGCAGTACGTC. Translating it yields CSVDPPDTWAPYEQYV.

This clone was detected a few times. The gene calls are TRBV19 and TRBJ2-7; 8 positions agree with TRBD2. The trim removed 6 bases at V and 4 bases at J, leaving 8 bases unmatched. The CDR3 covers 14 residues. Germline loops: CDR1 LNHDA, CDR2 SQIVND (reference sequence). CDR3 sequence reads: CASSLKRERYEQYF. CDR3 DNA: TGTGCCAGTAGCCTCAAGCGGGAGAGGTACGAGCAGTACTTC.

This clone was found a few times. This chain links TRBV5-4 with TRBJ2-2; D not resolved. With 4 bases removed from V and 1 base from J, the gap between germline ends came to 11 bases. The CDR3 is 15 residues long. Germline-derived CDR1 and CDR2 are SGHNT and YYREEE (reference sequence). The CDR3 region is CASSDDTKNTGELFF. The CDR3 nucleotides are TGTGCCAGCAGCGACGACACGAAGAACACCGGGGAGCTGTTTTTT.

The table lists this clone with a few counts. The chain carries TRBV6-6 and TRBJ2-5, with no clear D. This CDR3 spans 13 amino acids. Trimming removed 2 bases from V and 2 bases from J, with 6 bases in between. CDR1 and CDR2 (germline): MNHNY, SVGAGI (reference sequence). The CDR3 sequence is CASSYVVQETQYF. The CDR3, as DNA: TGTGCCAGCAGTTACGTGGTGCAAGAGACCCAGTACTTC.

This clone has a single count. This rearrangement joins TRBV5-1 to TRBJ1-5; D call uncertain. Trimming took off 0 bases at V and 4 bases at J, with 8 bases between the two ends. Germline CDR1 and CDR2: SGHRS and YFSETQ. This CDR3 contains 14 residues. CDR3 residues: CASSLGPTNQPQHF. The CDR3 coding sequence is TGCGCCAGCAGCTTGGGACCGACAAATCAGCCCCAGCATTTT.

This chain links TRBV28 with TRBJ2-6, with 7 bases fitting TRBD1. The V gene end was trimmed by 4 bases and the J gene end by 12 bases; junction bases not matched to a gene: 9. The CDR3 loop spans 14 amino acids. CDR1 is MDHEN, CDR2 SYDVKM, per germline. CDR3: CASSSTGTALVLTF. Written as DNA, the CDR3 is TGTGCCAGCAGTTCAACCGGGACAGCACTCGTCCTGACTTTC.

The rearrangement uses TRBV9 and TRBJ2-2; D perhaps matches TRBD1 (6 bases). The germline V gene encodes CDR1 SGDLS and CDR2 YYNGEE. The CDR3 has 15 residues. V was trimmed by 5 bases and J by 4 bases, leaving 15 bases between them. CDR3 loop: CASSETGTSTGELFF. DNA of the CDR3: TGTGCCAGCAGTGAGACAGGAACGAGCACCGGGGAGCTGTTTTTT.

The V gene is TRBV27, the J gene TRBJ1-2; 12 bases are shared with TRBD1. Germline lookup yields CDR1 MNHEY and CDR2 SMNVEV (reference sequence). The CDR3 length is 17 residues. J lost 2 bases, V lost 4 bases, and 8 bases had no gene match. CDR3 coding DNA: TGTGCCAGCAGTTCGTCCCCCGGGACAGGGGGCAACTATGGCTACACCTTC. Its protein is CASSSSPGTGGNYGYTF.

This clone was seen a few times. V is TRBV4-2 and J is TRBJ2-5; D unclear. Per the germline V gene, CDR1 is LGHNA and CDR2 is YNFKEQ. V lost 0 bases, J lost 3 bases, and 23 bases lay in between. The CDR3 is made up of 19 amino acids. CDR3 sequence (DNA): TGTGCCAGCAGCCAAGATCCCCTTAGGACCCATACTCAAGAAGAGACCCAGTACTTC. Translation: CASSQDPLRTHTQEETQYF.

The chain recombines TRBV29-1 with TRBJ1-2; tentative D call: TRBD1 (5 bases). The CDR3 length is 14 residues. The V gene lost 7 bases and the J gene lost 4 bases, with 19 bases spanning the gap. The germline CDR1 and CDR2 sequences are SQVTM and ANQGSEA. CDR3 sequence: CSASGTLIGYGYTF. Here the CDR3 DNA reads TGCAGCGCCTCGGGGACCCTAATAGGCTATGGCTACACCTTC. Looking up the rest from reference TRBV29-1 and TRBJ1-2 gives the full variable domain: SAVISQKPSRDICQRGTSLTIQCQVDSQVTMMFWYRQQPGQSLTLIATANQGSEATYESGFVIDKFPISRPNLTFSTLTVSNMSPEDSSIYLCSASGTLIGYGYTFGSGTRLTVV.

The chain is built from TRBV29-1 and TRBJ2-2; no clear D. V was shortened by 4 bases and J by 1 base, with 10 bases between the two germline ends. Germline CDR1 is SQVTM and CDR2 is ANQGSEA. This CDR3 is built from 14 residues. The CDR3 protein is CSVASRMNTGELFF. As DNA, the CDR3 is TGCAGCGTTGCGAGCCGGATGAACACCGGGGAGCTGTTTTTT.

J is TRBJ2-1 and V is TRBV7-2; TRBD2 aligns across 8 bases. Germline V gene sequence: CDR1 SGHTA, CDR2 FQGNSA. CDR3 length: 15 amino acids. The V and J ends lost 8 bases and 0 bases, in that order; junction bases with no gene match: 6. The CDR3 DNA reads as TGTGCCAGCCTGATAGCGGGGAGCTCCTACAATGAGCAGTTCTTC. It is translated as CASLIAGSSYNEQFF.

This clone was counted a few times. The chain couples TRBV4-2 to TRBJ2-7; no definite D call. Trimming stripped 0 bases from V and 7 bases from J, with 13 bases between. Germline CDR1 reads LGHNA; CDR2 reads YNFKEQ. The CDR3 consists of 14 residues. CDR3 protein: CASSQERIGREQYF. CDR3 in DNA: TGTGCCAGCAGCCAAGAAAGAATAGGGCGAGAGCAGTACTTC.

J is TRBJ1-6 and V is TRBV27; tentatively, D is TRBD1 (6 bases). Germline assignment: CDR1 MNHEY and CDR2 SMNVEV (reference sequence). The CDR3 covers 18 residues. V lost 5 bases, J lost 9 bases, and 26 bases lay in between. CDR3 in DNA: TGTGCCAGCAGTGGGGGGACAAGGGCATTTCTTGCGGCTTCACCCCTCCACTTT. It translates to CASSGGTRAFLAASPLHF.

CDR3 region: CSAPGTYEQYV. Written as DNA, the CDR3 is TGCAGTGCCCCCGGGACCTACGAGCAGTACGTC. This sequence joins TRBV20-1 and TRBJ2-7; D perhaps matches TRBD2 (5 bases). This CDR3 comprises 11 residues. V lost 6 bases and J 2 bases, leaving 8 bases between the germline ends. CDR1 DFQATT and CDR2 SNEGSKA come from the germline V gene (reference sequence).

There are a few counts of this clone. This chain uses TRBV19 with TRBJ1-5; the match to TRBD1 covers 9 bases. The V gene end was trimmed by 4 bases and the J gene end by 6 bases; junction bases not matched to a gene: 4. The CDR3 runs to 14 residues. From germline, CDR1 is LNHDA and CDR2 SQIVND (reference sequence). CDR3 loop: CASSKTGGGQPQHF. The CDR3 DNA sequence: TGTGCCAGTAGTAAAACAGGGGGCGGTCAGCCCCAGCATTTT.

The chain joins TRBV29-1 to TRBJ2-1, with D perhaps assigned TRBD1 or TRBD2 (6 bases each). Germline V CDR1 and CDR2: SQVTM, ANQGSEA. The CDR3 runs 13 residues. Trimming took 2 bases from V and 8 from J, leaving 13 bases between them. The CDR3 sequence is CSVELMGGYEQFF. The CDR3 nucleotides are TGCAGCGTTGAATTGATGGGGGGCTATGAGCAGTTCTTC.

This clone appeared many times. J is TRBJ2-3 and V is TRBV29-1; D possibly uses TRBD1 or TRBD2 (5 bases each). V was shortened by 8 bases and J by 0 bases, with 12 bases between the two germline ends. Germline values: CDR1 SQVTM, CDR2 ANQGSEA. This CDR3 is built from 13 residues. CDR3 sequence reads: CSFIWGSTDTQYF. The CDR3 DNA follows: TGCAGCTTCATCTGGGGGAGCACAGATACGCAGTATTTT.

This clone was picked up a small number of times. The CDR3 DNA follows: TGTGCTAGTGGTTTGACAGGGGATAGAGAGACCCAGTACTTC. Translation gives CASGLTGDRETQYF. The V call is TRBV12-5, the J call TRBJ2-5; TRBD1 agrees at 7 bases. The germline V gene encodes CDR1 LGHNT and CDR2 FRNRAP. The CDR3 loop spans 14 amino acids. The junction had 4 bases not matched to a gene; V was cut back by 2 bases and J by 4 bases.

The table lists this clone with a few counts. The gene calls are TRBV7-2 and TRBJ2-7; no definite D call. Germline V lookup: CDR1 SGHTA, CDR2 FQGNSA. V was shortened by 2 bases and J by 3 bases, with 14 bases between the two germline ends. CDR3 size: 15 residues. The CDR3 reads CASSLWADPIYEQYF. DNA of the CDR3: TGTGCCAGCAGCTTATGGGCGGATCCGATCTACGAGCAGTACTTC.

This clone was counted between two and nine times. This rearrangement joins TRBV29-1 to TRBJ2-5; D uncertain. Germline assignment: CDR1 SQVTM and CDR2 ANQGSEA. V lost 6 bases, J lost 3 bases, and 8 bases lay in between. There are 11 residues in the CDR3. In DNA, the CDR3 is TGCAGCGTCCGAAAGAAAGAGACCCAGTACTTC. Translating gives CSVRKKETQYF. The full variable domain, completed using reference TRBV29-1 and TRBJ2-5, is SAVISQKPSRDICQRGTSLTIQCQVDSQVTMMFWYRQQPGQSLTLIATANQGSEATYESGFVIDKFPISRPNLTFSTLTVSNMSPEDSSIYLCSVRKKETQYFGPGTRLLVL.

This clone has just a few counts. Within the sample, other DNA sequences also encode this same CDR3. This chain uses TRBV10-3 with TRBJ2-3, with 9 positions matching TRBD2. The J segment lost 4 bases and the V segment lost 4 bases, leaving 3 bases of the junction unmatched. Looked up from germline, CDR1 is ENHRY and CDR2 is SYGVKD. CDR3 length equals 14 residues. The CDR3 sequence is CAISGLAGADTQYF. CDR3 sequence (DNA): TGTGCCATCAGTGGGTTAGCGGGAGCAGATACGCAGTATTTT.

This rearrangement joins TRBV27 to TRBJ1-1; D is unclear. The CDR3 extends over 10 amino acids. From germline, CDR1 is MNHEY and CDR2 SMNVEV (reference sequence). V lost 11 bases to trimming and J lost 9 bases, with 13 bases between them. CDR3 sequence (DNA): TGTGCCGGCCGCGGGATAAAAGCTTTCTTT. As protein: CAGRGIKAFF.

This clone showed up just a few times. The V call is TRBV25-1, the J call TRBJ2-1; D ambiguous. Trimming cost V 1 base and J 15 bases, with 10 bases left between them. The CDR3 runs to 11 residues. Germline V lookup: CDR1 MGHDK, CDR2 SYGVNS. The CDR3 is CASSELNVGFF. The CDR3 DNA follows: TGTGCCAGCAGTGAATTGAATGTAGGGTTCTTC.